The 12 T cell receptor beta chains below come from one sample, sequenced in a study of T cell changes during pregnancy in multiple sclerosis. Some clones are missing from TCRdb's copy, which holds only in-frame ones; the method was immunoSEQ multiplex PCR. The sample carries about 93,000 clones, 80% to 95% recorded once. The sequencing used peripheral blood, collected after pregnancy. Source of these receptors: a female donor with multiple sclerosis, enrolled in a pregnancy study.

This clone was picked up one time. The chain combines TRBV6-6 with TRBJ2-7, with D possibly TRBD1 on 6 matching bases. Trimming pared 1 base from V and 1 base from J, leaving 8 bases between. This CDR3 contains 14 residues. CDR1 is MNHNY, CDR2 SVGAGI, per germline (reference sequence). CDR3 protein: CASSYLTGSYEQYF. The CDR3 bases are TGTGCCAGCAGTTACTTAACAGGGTCCTACGAGCAGTACTTC.

The CDR3 sequence is CASSLHRETDTQYF. CDR3 bases: TGTGCCAGCAGTCTCCACAGGGAGACAGATACGCAGTATTTT. The chain couples TRBV27 to TRBJ2-3; possible D gene TRBD1, 6 bases. V was pared by 5 bases and J by 3 bases, with 12 bases between. There are 14 residues in the CDR3. Germline loops: CDR1 MNHEY, CDR2 SMNVEV (reference sequence).

The CDR3 loop reads CASAQGSSNQPQHF. The DNA of the CDR3 is TGTGCCAGCGCCCAGGGCTCTAGCAATCAGCCCCAGCATTTT. This rearrangement joins TRBV6-5 to TRBJ1-5; possibly TRBD1 for D (5 bases). The CDR3 runs 14 residues. V was cut by 8 bases and J by 0 bases, with 11 bases left in between. Germline CDR1 reads MNHEY; CDR2 reads SVGAGI.

The CDR3, as DNA: TGCGCCAGCAGCCAAGATCTAAGGGAACAGGGGGCTTACTATGGCTACACCTTC. Translation: CASSQDLREQGAYYGYTF. The rearrangement links TRBV4-1 to TRBJ1-2; 9 bases line up with TRBD1. The J segment lost 3 bases and the V segment lost 0 bases, leaving 11 bases of the junction unmatched. The CDR3 consists of 18 residues. Germline values: CDR1 MGHRA, CDR2 YSYEKL.

The rearrangement uses TRBV10-3 and TRBJ1-1, with a weak D call TRBD1 (5 bases). V shed 3 bases and J shed 6 bases, with 20 bases lying between them. Germline V lookup: CDR1 ENHRY, CDR2 SYGVKD. The CDR3 is made up of 16 amino acids. The CDR3 sequence: CAISDRDSSSGPEAFF. CDR3 DNA: TGTGCCATCAGTGACAGGGATTCTTCATCCGGCCCTGAAGCTTTCTTT.

The count of this clone is one. The chain combines TRBV4-3 with TRBJ2-3, with TRBD2 identical over 8 bases. CDR1 and CDR2 (germline): LGHNA, YSLEER. The CDR3 spans 17 residues. Trimming removed 2 bases from V and 1 base from J; junction bases left unmatched: 8. The CDR3 nucleotides are TGCGCCAGCAGCCAAACCTCGGGGGGGGGAGGCACAGATACGCAGTATTTT. This encodes CASSQTSGGGGTDTQYF.

The gene calls are TRBV7-9 and TRBJ2-1; 10 bases fit TRBD2. This CDR3 has 12 residues. The J segment lost 15 bases and the V segment lost 1 base, leaving 3 bases of the junction unmatched. The germline V gene encodes CDR1 SEHNR and CDR2 FQNEAQ (reference sequence). The CDR3 loop is CASSLVLAGSFF. CDR3 nucleotide sequence: TGTGCCAGCAGCTTAGTACTAGCGGGGTCGTTCTTC. The variable domain in full, completed from reference TRBV7-9 and TRBJ2-1, reads DTGVSQNPRHKITKRGQNVTFRCDPISEHNRLYWYRQTLGQGPEFLTYFQNEAQLEKSRLLSDRFSAERPKGSFSTLEIQRTEQGDSAMYLCASSLVLAGSFFGPGTRLTVL.

This chain joins TRBV18 and TRBJ2-2; a weak D match, TRBD1 (5 bases). Germline loops: CDR1 KGHSH, CDR2 LQKENI. The CDR3 extends over 16 amino acids. Trimming left V 3 bases short and J 1 base short, with 12 bases between. The DNA of the CDR3 is TGTGCCAGCTCACCCCTCGGACATCAGAACACCGGGGAGCTGTTTTTT. Its protein product is CASSPLGHQNTGELFF.

The genes are TRBV29-1 and TRBJ1-2, with a weak D call TRBD1 (6 bases). The V gene's germline CDR1 is SQVTM and CDR2 ANQGSEA. Trimming stripped 1 base from V and 4 bases from J, with 16 bases between. This CDR3 spans 15 amino acids. CDR3 sequence: CSVEGPSGELYGYTF. In nucleotides, the CDR3 is TGCAGCGTTGAAGGCCCTTCAGGGGAACTCTATGGCTACACCTTC.

J is TRBJ2-3 and V is TRBV4-1, with TRBD2 identical over 7 bases. V lost 4 bases and J lost 4; bases outside the gene matches: 5. The CDR3 is 14 amino acids. Germline V CDR1 and CDR2: MGHRA, YSYEKL. In DNA form, the CDR3 reads TGCGCCAGCAGCCTGGGCGGGAGTCCAGATACGCAGTATTTT. Translated: CASSLGGSPDTQYF.

The chain carries TRBV27 and TRBJ2-5; TRBD1 is a possible D gene (6 bases). Between the trimmed V and J ends, which lost 5 bases and 8 bases, there was a span of 12 bases. CDR3 length equals 12 residues. Germline V gene sequence: CDR1 MNHEY, CDR2 SMNVEV (reference sequence). In DNA, the CDR3 is TGTGCCAGCAGTCCAACCGGGACAACCCAGTACTTC. This sequence encodes CASSPTGTTQYF.

The V gene is TRBV6-5, the J gene TRBJ2-7; 7 positions match TRBD1. J was trimmed by 3 bases and V by 6 bases; bases with no gene match: 11. This CDR3 has 15 residues. CDR1 and CDR2 from the germline V gene are MNHEY and SVGAGI. The chain's CDR3 is CASRVQTGTRYEQYF. The CDR3 region has the DNA TGTGCCAGCAGGGTTCAGACAGGGACCCGCTACGAGCAGTACTTC.